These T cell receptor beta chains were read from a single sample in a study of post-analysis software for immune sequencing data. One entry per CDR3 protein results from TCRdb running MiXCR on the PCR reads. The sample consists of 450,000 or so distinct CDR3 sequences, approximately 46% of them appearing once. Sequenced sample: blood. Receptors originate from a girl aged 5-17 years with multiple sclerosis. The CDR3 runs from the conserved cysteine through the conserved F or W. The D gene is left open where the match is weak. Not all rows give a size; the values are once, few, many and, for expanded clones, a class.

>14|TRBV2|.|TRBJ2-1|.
TGTGCCAGCAGTGCCGAGGGAAGAGGCAATGAGCAGTTCTTC
CASSAEGRGNEQFF
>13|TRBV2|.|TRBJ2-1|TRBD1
TGTGCCAGCAGACTTGACAGGGAAAATGAGCAGTTCTTC
CASRLDRENEQFF
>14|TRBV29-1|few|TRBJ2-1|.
TGCAGCGTACGACTAGTGAGCTCCTACAATGAGCAGTTCTTC
CSVRLVSSYNEQFF
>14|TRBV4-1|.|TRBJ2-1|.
TGCGCCAGCAGCCCTATGACTAATTCATGGGAGCAGTTCTTC
CASSPMTNSWEQFF
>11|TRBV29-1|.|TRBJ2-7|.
TGCAGCGTTGGGCCCTACAATGAGCAGTACTTC
CSVGPYNEQYF
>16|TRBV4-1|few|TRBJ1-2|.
TGCGCCAGCAGCCATGTTTGGGAACAGGCGCGCTATGGCTACACCTTC
CASSHVWEQARYGYTF
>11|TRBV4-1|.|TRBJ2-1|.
TGCGCCAGCAGCCGCAGAGATGAGCAGTTCTTC
CASSRRDEQFF
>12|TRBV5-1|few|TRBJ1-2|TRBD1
TGCGCCAGCAGCCGGACAGGGCCAGGCTACACCTTC
CASSRTGPGYTF
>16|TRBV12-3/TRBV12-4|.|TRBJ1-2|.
TGTGCCAGCGCCTCGTCGACATACGGGGTCCTCTATGGCTACACCTTC
CASASSTYGVLYGYTF
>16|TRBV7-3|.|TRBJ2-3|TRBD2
TGTGCCAGCAGCTCAAGGGACGGGGGGAACACAGATACGCAGTATTTT
CASSSRDGGNTDTQYF
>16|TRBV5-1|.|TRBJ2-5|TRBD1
TGCGCCAGCAGCCCTACCCCAGGGGGCGGATTGGAGACCCAGTACTTC
CASSPTPGGGLETQYF
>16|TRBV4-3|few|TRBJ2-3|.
TGCGCCAGCAGCCAAAGAGTGGGAGATCGCACAGATACGCAGTATTTT
CASSQRVGDRTDTQYF
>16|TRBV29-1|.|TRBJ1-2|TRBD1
TGCAGCGTTGAAGTCCCCCGGGACAGGGGGGCCTATGGCTACACCTTC
CSVEVPRDRGAYGYTF
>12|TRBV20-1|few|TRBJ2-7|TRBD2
TGCAGTGCTAGAAGCGGGGGAGACGAGCAGTACTTC
CSARSGGDEQYF
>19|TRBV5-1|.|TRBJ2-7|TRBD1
TGCGCCAGCAGCCTCTCGCGGGACAGGGTTTCTTCTCGTACCTACGAGCAGTACTTC
CASSLSRDRVSSRTYEQYF
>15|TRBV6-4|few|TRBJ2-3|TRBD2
TGTGCCAGCAGTCAACTAGCGGGAGATTTAGATACGCAGTATTTT
CASSQLAGDLDTQYF
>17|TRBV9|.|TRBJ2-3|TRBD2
TGTGCCAGCAGCGACGGGACTAGCGGGAGATATAGGGATACGCAGTATTTT
CASSDGTSGRYRDTQYF
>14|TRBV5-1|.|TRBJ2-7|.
TGCGCCAGCAGCTTGGATGTAGCAGACTACGAGCAGTACTTC
CASSLDVADYEQYF
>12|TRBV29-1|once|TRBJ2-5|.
TGCAGCGTTTCCGAGTTACGGGAGACCCAGTACTTC
CSVSELRETQYF
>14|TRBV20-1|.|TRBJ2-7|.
TGCAGTGCCGCAATACTGGCCGATCCCTACGAGCAGTACTTC
CSAAILADPYEQYF
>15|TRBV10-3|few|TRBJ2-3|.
TGTGCCATCAGCGGGACCGCGACTGACACAGATACGCAGTATTTT
CAISGTATDTDTQYF
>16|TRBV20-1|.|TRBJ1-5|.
TGCAGTGCTGCTACCGGGACATACTATAGCAATCAGCCCCAGCATTTT
CSAATGTYYSNQPQHF
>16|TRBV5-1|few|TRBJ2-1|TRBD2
TGCGCCAGCAGCTTGAAGACTAGCGGCTCCTACAATGAGCAGTTCTTC
CASSLKTSGSYNEQFF
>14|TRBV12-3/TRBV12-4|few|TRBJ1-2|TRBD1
TGTGCCAGCAGTCCGGTAACAGGGGGCTACGGCTACACCTTC
CASSPVTGGYGYTF
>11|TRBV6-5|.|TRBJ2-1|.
TGTGCCAGCAGCCACGGGCATGAGCAGTTCTTC
CASSHGHEQFF
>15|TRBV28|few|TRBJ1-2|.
TGTGCCGTCAACTTGCAAAGGGCGTCAGTCCATGGCTACACCTTC
CAVNLQRASVHGYTF
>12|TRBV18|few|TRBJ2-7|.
TGTGCCAGCTCACCAGGGGGACGCGAGCAGTACTTC
CASSPGGREQYF
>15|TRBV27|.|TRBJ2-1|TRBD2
TGTGCCAGCTCCGCAGGGACTAGCGGGATTGGTGAGCAGTTCTTC
CASSAGTSGIGEQFF
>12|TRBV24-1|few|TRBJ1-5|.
TGTGCCACCAGTGAGTCGAATCAGCCCCAGCATTTT
CATSESNQPQHF
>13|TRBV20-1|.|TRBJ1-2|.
TGCAGTGCTAGAGAGACAGAAGCCTATGGCTACACCTTC
CSARETEAYGYTF
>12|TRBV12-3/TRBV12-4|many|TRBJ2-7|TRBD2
TGTGCCAGCAGCCCAGGACTAGCGGAGCAGTACTTC
CASSPGLAEQYF
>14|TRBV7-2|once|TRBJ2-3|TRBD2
TGTGCCAGCAGCTTACCGGGAGGTGGATATACGCAGTATTTT
CASSLPGGGYTQYF
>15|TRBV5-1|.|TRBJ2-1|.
TGCGCCAGCAGCCCTGGACTGGAAACCTACAATGGGCAGTTCTTC
CASSPGLETYNGQFF
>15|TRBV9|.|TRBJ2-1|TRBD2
TGTGCCAGCAGCGATGAGACTAGCGTTCCCAATGAGCAGTTCTTC
CASSDETSVPNEQFF
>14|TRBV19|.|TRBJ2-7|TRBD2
TGTGCCAGTAGTAGACTAGCGGAGATCTACGAGCAGTACTTC
CASSRLAEIYEQYF
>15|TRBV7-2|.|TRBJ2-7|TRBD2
TGTGCCGGCAGCCCCCGGACTAGCGGGTCCTACGAGCAGTACTTC
CAGSPRTSGSYEQYF
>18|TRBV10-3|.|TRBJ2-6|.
TGTGCCATCAGTGAGTCGAAAAATCGTGGCGCTGGGGCCAACGTCCTGACTTTC
CAISESKNRGAGANVLTF
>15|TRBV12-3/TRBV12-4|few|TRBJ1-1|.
TGTGCCAGCAGTTTCGTCGTGGGCTCGAACACTGAAGCTTTCTTT
CASSFVVGSNTEAFF
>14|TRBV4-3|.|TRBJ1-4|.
TGCGCCAGCAGCCAAGAAAGTATCACCGAAAAACTGTTTTTT
CASSQESITEKLFF
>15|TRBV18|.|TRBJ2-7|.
TGTGCCAGCTCACCAACCGGAGGGCTCTCCTACGAGCAGTACTTC
CASSPTGGLSYEQYF
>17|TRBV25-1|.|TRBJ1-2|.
TGTGCCAGCAGTGAAATGGGGCCAGGGGAGGCGACCTATGGCTACACCTTC
CASSEMGPGEATYGYTF